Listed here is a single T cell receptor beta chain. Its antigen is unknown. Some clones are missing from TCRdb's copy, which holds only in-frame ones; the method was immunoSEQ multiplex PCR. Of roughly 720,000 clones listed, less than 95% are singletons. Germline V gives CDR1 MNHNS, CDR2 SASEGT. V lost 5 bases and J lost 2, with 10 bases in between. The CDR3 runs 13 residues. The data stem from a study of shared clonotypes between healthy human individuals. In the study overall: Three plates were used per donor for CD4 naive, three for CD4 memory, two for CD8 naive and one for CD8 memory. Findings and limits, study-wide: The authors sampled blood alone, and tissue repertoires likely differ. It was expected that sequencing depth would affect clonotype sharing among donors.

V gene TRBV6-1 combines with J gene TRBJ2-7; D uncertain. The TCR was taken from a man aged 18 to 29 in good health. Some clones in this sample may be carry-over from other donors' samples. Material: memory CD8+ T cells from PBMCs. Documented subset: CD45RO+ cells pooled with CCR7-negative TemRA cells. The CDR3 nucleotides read TGTGCCAGCAGTTTAGCCGACACCTACGAGCAGTACTTC. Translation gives CASSLADTYEQYF.